This paragraph covers one T cell receptor beta chain sequence. Its target is unknown. These data originate in a study of T cell repertoires in cytomegalovirus infection. Study-wide context: Public TCR beta signatures indicated both CMV infection and matching HLA type.

Germline CDR1 and CDR2: MNHNS and SASEGT. V lost 6 bases, J lost 3 bases, and 11 bases lay in between. This CDR3 spans 13 amino acids. TCRdb recomputed calls from the reads with MiXCR, one row per CDR3 protein. The repertoire includes 450,000 to 600,000 distinct CDR3 sequences, about 10% of them detected once, and around 9.6% sits in the top ten. Overall study findings and caveats: The ex vivo response was dominated by HLA-C-restricted CMV-specific TCR beta clonotypes. Carriers of CMV plus the relevant HLA were identified by cumulative public TCR beta family frequency.

The sample taken for sequencing was PBMCs. The TCR sequence derives from a human donor in good health (CMV status not recorded). Some clones in this sample may be carry-over from other donors' samples. The chain couples TRBV6-1 to TRBJ1-2; D gene unclear. Written as DNA, the CDR3 is TGTGCCAGCAGCATTCGGCGGGACTATGGCTACACCTTC. Residues: CASSIRRDYGYTF.